The 32 T cell receptor beta chains listed next were all sequenced from one sample in a study of blood T cell repertoires in COVID-19. The table came from immunoSEQ multiplex PCR; TCRdb's copy has only in-frame clones and leaves some out. The table shows about 170,000 clones, with 80% to 85% occurring only once. The sequenced material came from peripheral blood. Receptors originate from a man between 65 and 85 years old with active or convalescent COVID-19.

V is TRBV6-2 or TRBV6-3 and J is TRBJ2-7; 8 bases map to TRBD1. The CDR3 covers 12 residues. Germline V gene lookup returns CDR1 MNHEY and CDR2 SVGEGT. The V gene end was trimmed by 6 bases and the J gene end by 6 bases; junction bases not matched to a gene: 4. CDR3 loop: CASSGQGVEQYF. For the CDR3, the DNA is TGTGCCAGCAGCGGACAGGGAGTCGAGCAGTACTTC.

The rearrangement joins TRBV14 to TRBJ2-7; 9 positions match TRBD1. The CDR3 loop spans 13 amino acids. Trimming at V came to 5 bases and at J to 3 bases, leaving 2 bases not matched to a gene. Germline-derived CDR1 and CDR2 are SGHDN and FVKESK. CDR3 coding DNA: TGTGCCAGCAGCGCGGGACAGGGCTACGAGCAGTACTTC. This codes for CASSAGQGYEQYF.

CDR3 residues: CASSPREYNEQFF. The CDR3 DNA reads as TGTGCCAGCAGCCCCAGGGAATACAATGAGCAGTTCTTC. The chain carries TRBV7-9 and TRBJ2-1, with D tentatively TRBD1 (5 bases). Trimming stripped 5 bases from V and 4 bases from J, with 9 bases between. There are 13 residues in the CDR3. Germline lookup yields CDR1 SEHNR and CDR2 FQNEAQ (reference sequence).

The chain combines TRBV5-8 with TRBJ1-1; D is undetermined. The CDR3 has 16 amino acids. The germline CDR1 and CDR2 sequences are SGHTS and YDEGEE. V dropped 0 bases and J dropped 0 bases, with 12 bases sitting between them. The CDR3 is CASSLDRTGMNTEAFF. CDR3 nucleotides: TGTGCCAGCAGCTTGGACCGGACGGGAATGAACACTGAAGCTTTCTTT.

The chain couples TRBV2 to TRBJ1-2; D is undetermined. Per germline, CDR1 SNHLY and CDR2 FYNNEI. The CDR3 loop spans 15 amino acids. V was pared by 6 bases and J by 1 base, with 15 bases between. CDR3 nucleotides: TGTGCCAGCAGCTATCCGGGTCAATTTAACTATGGCTACACCTTC. Encoded protein: CASSYPGQFNYGYTF.

The V and J genes are TRBV18 and TRBJ2-1, with 8 bases matching TRBD2. CDR1 is KGHSH, CDR2 LQKENI, per germline. V was clipped by 3 bases and J by 4 bases; unmatched bases: 5. The CDR3 is made up of 15 amino acids. This CDR3 is CASSPETGGYNEQFF. CDR3 in DNA: TGTGCCAGCTCACCGGAGACGGGAGGGTACAATGAGCAGTTCTTC.

The CDR3 here is CASSQGLAGGTATDTQYF. CDR3 nucleotides: TGTGCCAGCAGCCAAGGACTAGCGGGGGGGACGGCCACAGATACGCAGTATTTT. The J gene is TRBJ2-3, the V gene TRBV4-2; the match to TRBD2 covers 14 bases. CDR1 is LGHNA, CDR2 YNFKEQ, per germline. The length of the CDR3 is 18 residues. The ends lost 1 base at V and 2 bases at J; junction bases unmatched: 5.

The V and J genes are TRBV12-1 and TRBJ2-7; no check of the table's D call, TRBD2, against the DNA was made. TRBV12-1 counts as a pseudogene. The CDR3 is 15 amino acids. This CDR3 reads CASSFGRGYLYEQYF. CDR3 nucleotides: TGTGCCAGCAGCTTTGGGAGGGGTTATCTCTACGAGCAGTACTTC.

This clone was detected a few times. This sequence joins TRBV6-2 or TRBV6-3 and TRBJ1-6; TRBD1 matches at 10 bases. CDR1 MNHEY and CDR2 SVGEGT come from the germline V gene. CDR3 size: 15 residues. With 2 bases clipped from V and 7 bases from J, the junction kept 2 bases outside the gene matches. The CDR3 coding sequence is TGTGCCAGCAGTTACCCGGGACAGGGGAATTCACCCCTCCACTTT. This gives the protein CASSYPGQGNSPLHF.

This chain connects TRBV5-8 to TRBJ2-3; 9 nucleotides match TRBD1. V trimming: 4 bases; J trimming: 3 bases; junction bases outside the gene matches: 9. The CDR3 consists of 16 residues. Germline values: CDR1 SGHTS, CDR2 YDEGEE. CDR3: CASSPGTGSRTDTQYF. The DNA for the CDR3 is TGTGCCAGCAGCCCAGGGACAGGGTCGAGGACAGATACGCAGTATTTT.

To note about this clone: At the DNA level, this CDR3 is encoded by other sequences in the same sample as well. The gene calls are TRBV6-5 and TRBJ1-2; D not resolved. The CDR3 covers 13 residues. Trimming removed 5 bases at V and 2 bases at J, with 9 bases between. The germline V gene has CDR1 MNHEY and CDR2 SVGAGI. This chain's CDR3 is CASSPGGNYGYTF. CDR3 in DNA: TGTGCCAGCAGTCCTGGCGGGAACTATGGCTACACCTTC.

The chain recombines TRBV7-9 with TRBJ2-7; 13 nucleotides match TRBD2. J was trimmed by 3 bases and V by 5 bases; bases with no gene match: 16. The germline V gene encodes CDR1 SEHNR and CDR2 FQNEAQ (reference sequence). The CDR3 runs 19 residues. CDR3 protein: CASSLKGGLAGSRVYEQYF. In DNA, the CDR3 is TGTGCCAGCAGCCTTAAAGGGGGACTAGCGGGGTCTCGGGTCTACGAGCAGTACTTC.

V and J are TRBV18 and TRBJ2-1; 11 nucleotides line up with TRBD2. After removal of 3 bases from V and 4 bases from J, the junction contained 5 bases not matched to a gene. The germline V gene has CDR1 KGHSH and CDR2 LQKENI. This CDR3 region has 16 residues. CDR3 in amino acids: CASSPILAGVYNEQFF. The CDR3 DNA sequence: TGTGCCAGCTCACCGATACTAGCGGGGGTGTACAATGAGCAGTTCTTC.

The chain has TRBV6-6 and TRBJ1-5, with TRBD1 identical over 9 bases. The junction had 8 bases not matched to a gene; V was cut back by 4 bases and J by 4 bases. Looked up from germline, CDR1 is MNHNY and CDR2 is SVGAGI (reference sequence). The CDR3 has 16 amino acids. This chain's CDR3 is CASSSLDRGRNQPQHF. The CDR3 DNA is TGTGCCAGCAGTTCCCTCGACAGGGGGAGGAATCAGCCCCAGCATTTT.

V gene TRBV19 combines with J gene TRBJ1-5; D call uncertain. CDR1 is LNHDA and CDR2 is SQIVND in the germline V gene (reference sequence). V was cut by 5 bases and J by 1 base, with 15 bases left in between. The CDR3 is 16 amino acids. The CDR3 here is CASSANPLASNQPQHF. CDR3 nucleotide sequence: TGTGCCAGTAGTGCTAACCCCCTAGCGAGCAATCAGCCCCAGCATTTT.

J is TRBJ1-2 and V is TRBV24-1, with TRBD1 matching 8 bases. The CDR3 runs 16 residues. The ends lost 3 bases at V and 7 bases at J; junction bases unmatched: 12. The germline gives CDR1 KGHDR, CDR2 SFDVKD. Here the CDR3 reads CATSDTRTGQNIGYTF. CDR3 bases: TGTGCCACCAGTGATACCCGGACAGGGCAAAATATTGGCTACACCTTC.

This chain connects TRBV14 to TRBJ1-2; possible D gene TRBD1, 5 bases. Trimming pared 1 base from V and 0 bases from J, leaving 9 bases between. Germline-derived CDR1 and CDR2 are SGHDN and FVKESK. This CDR3 is built from 15 residues. The CDR3 here is CASSQVTATNYGYTF. DNA for the CDR3: TGTGCCAGCAGCCAAGTGACAGCTACTAACTATGGCTACACCTTC.

The rearrangement joins TRBV7-6 to TRBJ1-6; the D gene is possibly TRBD1 (6 bases). CDR3 length: 16 residues. Looked up from germline, CDR1 is SGHVS and CDR2 is FNYEAQ. V lost 5 bases and J lost 7, with 18 bases in between. The CDR3 spells CASSLTTQGLNSPLHF. The DNA for the CDR3 is TGTGCCAGCAGCCTAACTACACAGGGACTAAATTCACCCCTCCACTTT. The whole variable domain, filled in from reference TRBV7-6 and TRBJ1-6, reads GAGVSQSPRYKVTKRGQDVALRCDPISGHVSLYWYRQALGQGPEFLTYFNYEAQQDKSGLPNDRFSAERPEGSISTLTIQRTEQRDSAMYRCASSLTTQGLNSPLHFGNGTRLTVT.

The rearrangement joins TRBV12-3 or TRBV12-4 to TRBJ2-3; D remains unclear. V dropped 5 bases and J dropped 2 bases, with 8 bases sitting between them. The length of the CDR3 is 13 residues. CDR3 region: CASSPRPTDTQYF. The CDR3 DNA reads TGTGCCAGCAGTCCTAGGCCCACAGATACGCAGTATTTT.

This clone turned up a few times. The chain uses TRBV6-2 or TRBV6-3 and TRBJ2-7, with TRBD1 matching over 8 bases. The CDR3 consists of 14 residues. V trimming: 5 bases; J trimming: 5 bases; junction bases outside the gene matches: 8. The germline V gene encodes CDR1 MNHEY and CDR2 SVGEGT. The CDR3: CASSRGTGRHEQYF. CDR3 in DNA: TGTGCCAGCAGTCGCGGGACAGGAAGACACGAGCAGTACTTC.

The V call is TRBV21-1, the J call TRBJ2-2; no DNA check was done on the table's D call, TRBD2. TRBV21-1 represents a pseudogene. The CDR3 runs 18 residues. The CDR3 DNA reads as TGTGCCAGTCGACCCCCGTCGGGGGAGGGCCGAAACACCGGGGAGCTGTTTTTT. This translates into CASRPPSGEGRNTGELFF.

V gene TRBV11-3 combines with J gene TRBJ2-5; TRBD1 might be the D (7 bases). The CDR3 has 13 amino acids. From germline, CDR1 is SGHNT and CDR2 YENEEA. Trimming removed 3 bases from V and 3 bases from J, with 8 bases in between. This CDR3 reads CASSFRGEETQYF. CDR3 bases: TGTGCCAGCAGCTTCAGGGGGGAAGAGACCCAGTACTTC.

The chain combines TRBV7-7 with TRBJ2-2; maybe TRBD2 (5 bases). Germline V CDR1 and CDR2: SSHAT, FNYEAQ (reference sequence). Between the trimmed V and J ends, which lost 1 base and 1 base, there was a span of 13 bases. CDR3 length: 17 amino acids. CDR3 amino acids: CASSLELAAGNTGELFF. The DNA for the CDR3 is TGTGCCAGCAGCTTAGAGCTGGCTGCGGGGAACACCGGGGAGCTGTTTTTT.

The J gene is TRBJ2-7, the V gene TRBV10-3; the D is unclear. The CDR3 has 14 amino acids. CDR1 and CDR2 from the germline V gene are ENHRY and SYGVKD. The germline V and J ends were trimmed by 5 bases and 4 bases, with 15 bases remaining between them. As DNA, the CDR3 is TGTGCCATCAGTATCGGGTCGAGTGCGTACGAGCAGTACTTC. Protein product: CAISIGSSAYEQYF.

The chain employs TRBV7-2 and TRBJ2-7; D might be TRBD2 (7 bases). This CDR3 contains 16 residues. In germline, CDR1 is SGHTA, CDR2 FQGNSA. V lost 2 bases to trimming and J lost 2 bases, with 16 bases between them. The CDR3 DNA reads TGTGCCAGCAGCTTATCGCGGGGGCCCGATCCCTACGAGCAGTACTTC. This encodes CASSLSRGPDPYEQYF.

This clone turned up a few times. The J gene is TRBJ1-1, the V gene TRBV7-3; no definite D call. There are 15 residues in the CDR3. CDR1 is SGHTA, CDR2 FQGTGA, per germline. V lost 3 bases to trimming and J lost 0 bases, with 11 bases between them. CDR3 nucleotides: TGTGCCAGCAGCTTGTACGGAGCCATGAACACTGAAGCTTTCTTT. Translation gives CASSLYGAMNTEAFF.

The gene calls are TRBV6-5 and TRBJ2-7, with TRBD1 identical over 9 bases. Germline values: CDR1 MNHEY, CDR2 SVGAGI. The ends lost 2 bases at V and 5 bases at J; junction bases unmatched: 10. This CDR3 spans 16 amino acids. The CDR3 DNA sequence: TGTGCCAGCAGTTACACGACCCGGGACAGGGCCCACGAGCAGTACTTC. Protein: CASSYTTRDRAHEQYF.

The V and J genes are TRBV7-6 and TRBJ2-3; D is perhaps TRBD2 (5 bases). The CDR3 consists of 15 residues. Trimming removed 3 bases at V and 2 bases at J, with 12 bases between. The germline V gene encodes CDR1 SGHVS and CDR2 FNYEAQ. The CDR3 reads CASSLTGSHTDTQYF. DNA of the CDR3: TGTGCCAGCAGCTTGACGGGGTCCCACACAGATACGCAGTATTTT.

The chain employs TRBV5-1 and TRBJ1-6; 9 bases align to TRBD1. The V and J ends lost 1 base and 5 bases, in that order; junction bases with no gene match: 13. The CDR3 spans 19 residues. The germline V gene encodes CDR1 SGHRS and CDR2 YFSETQ. The CDR3 DNA is TGCGCCAGCAGCTTGAACCTTCGGACAGGGGCAGGCGATAATTCACCCCTCCACTTT. Translation: CASSLNLRTGAGDNSPLHF.

This clone has just one count. This sequence joins TRBV3-1 (or the pseudogene TRBV3-2) and TRBJ2-2; 12 bases agree with TRBD2. The CDR3 consists of 18 residues. The V segment lost 1 base and the J segment 0 bases; nucleotides outside the gene matches: 3. CDR1 is LGHDT and CDR2 is YNNKEL in the germline V gene (reference sequence). In nucleotides, the CDR3 is TGTGCCAGCAGCCAAGTCCTAGCGGGAGGGCCGAACACCGGGGAGCTGTTTTTT. Amino acids: CASSQVLAGGPNTGELFF.

The chain carries TRBV5-1 and TRBJ2-5; TRBD2 matches 10 bases. CDR1 is SGHRS, CDR2 YFSETQ, per germline. The CDR3 is 14 residues long. With V trimmed by 2 bases and J by 3 bases, 1 base remained unmatched. The CDR3 nucleotides read TGCGCCAGCAGCTTCGGGACTAGCGAAGAGACCCAGTACTTC. The encoded protein is CASSFGTSEETQYF.

The chain links TRBV7-3 to TRBJ1-4; D is unclear. CDR3 size: 15 residues. V was clipped by 6 bases and J by 8 bases, with 19 bases between them. Germline CDR1 reads SGHTA; CDR2 reads FQGTGA. The chain's CDR3 is CASRPTGTAGEKLFF. In nucleotides, the CDR3 is TGTGCCAGCAGACCGACCGGAACCGCGGGGGAAAAACTGTTTTTT. The full variable domain, its missing parts supplied by reference TRBV7-3 and TRBJ1-4, is GAGVSQTPSNKVTEKGKYVELRCDPISGHTALYWYRQSLGQGPEFLIYFQGTGAADDSGLPNDRFFAVRPEGSVSTLKIQRTERGDSAVYLCASRPTGTAGEKLFFGSGTQLSVL.